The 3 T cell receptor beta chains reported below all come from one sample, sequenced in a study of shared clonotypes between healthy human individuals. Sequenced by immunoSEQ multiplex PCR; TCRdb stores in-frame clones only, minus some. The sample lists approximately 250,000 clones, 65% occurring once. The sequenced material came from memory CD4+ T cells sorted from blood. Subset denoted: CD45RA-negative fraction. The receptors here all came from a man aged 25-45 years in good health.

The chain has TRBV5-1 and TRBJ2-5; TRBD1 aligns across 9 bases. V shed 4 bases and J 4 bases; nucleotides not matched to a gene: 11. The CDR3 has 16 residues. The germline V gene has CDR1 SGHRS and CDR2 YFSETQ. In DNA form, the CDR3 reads TGCGCCAGCAGCCCAACTAGGACAGGGGCGCCAGAGACCCAGTACTTC. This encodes CASSPTRTGAPETQYF.

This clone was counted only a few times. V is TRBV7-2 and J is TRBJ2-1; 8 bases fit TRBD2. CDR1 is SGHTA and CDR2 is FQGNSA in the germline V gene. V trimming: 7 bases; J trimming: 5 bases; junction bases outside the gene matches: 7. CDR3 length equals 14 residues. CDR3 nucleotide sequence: TGTGCCAGCAACCCGGGACTAGGGCACAATGAGCAGTTCTTC. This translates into CASNPGLGHNEQFF.

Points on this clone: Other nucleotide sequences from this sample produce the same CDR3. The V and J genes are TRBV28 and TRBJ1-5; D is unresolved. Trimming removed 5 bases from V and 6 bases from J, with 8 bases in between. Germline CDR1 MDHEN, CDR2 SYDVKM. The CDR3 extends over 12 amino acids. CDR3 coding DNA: TGTGCCAGCAGTGGGTTGGGTCAGCCCCAGCATTTT. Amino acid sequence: CASSGLGQPQHF.